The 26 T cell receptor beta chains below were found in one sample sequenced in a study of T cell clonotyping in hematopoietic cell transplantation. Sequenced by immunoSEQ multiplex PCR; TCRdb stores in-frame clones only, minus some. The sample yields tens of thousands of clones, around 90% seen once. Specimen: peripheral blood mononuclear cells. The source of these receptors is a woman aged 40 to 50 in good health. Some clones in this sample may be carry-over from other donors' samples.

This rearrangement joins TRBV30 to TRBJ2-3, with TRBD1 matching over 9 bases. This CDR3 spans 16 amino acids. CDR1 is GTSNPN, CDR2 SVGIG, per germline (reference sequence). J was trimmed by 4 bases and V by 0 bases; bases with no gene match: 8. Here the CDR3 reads CAWSVLGQGFSDTQYF. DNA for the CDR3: TGTGCCTGGAGTGTACTTGGACAGGGGTTTTCAGATACGCAGTATTTT.

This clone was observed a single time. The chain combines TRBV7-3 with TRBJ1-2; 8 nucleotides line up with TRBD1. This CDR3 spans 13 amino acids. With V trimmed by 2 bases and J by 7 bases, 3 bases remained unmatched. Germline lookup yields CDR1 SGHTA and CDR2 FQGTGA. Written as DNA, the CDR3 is TGTGCCAGCAGCTTAGACAGGGGATCTGGCTACACCTTC. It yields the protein CASSLDRGSGYTF.

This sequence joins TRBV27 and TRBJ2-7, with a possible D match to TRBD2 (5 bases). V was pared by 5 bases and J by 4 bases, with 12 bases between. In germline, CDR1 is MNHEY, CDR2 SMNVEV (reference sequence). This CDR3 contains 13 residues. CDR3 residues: CASSPGLIYEQYF. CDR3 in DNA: TGTGCCAGCAGTCCAGGACTGATTTACGAGCAGTACTTC.

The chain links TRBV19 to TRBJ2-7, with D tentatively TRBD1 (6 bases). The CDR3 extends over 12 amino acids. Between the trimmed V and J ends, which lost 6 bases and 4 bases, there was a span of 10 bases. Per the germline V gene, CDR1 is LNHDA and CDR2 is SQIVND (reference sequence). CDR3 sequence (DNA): TGTGCCAGTAGGGGCAGGGGTTACGAGCAGTACTTC. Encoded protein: CASRGRGYEQYF.

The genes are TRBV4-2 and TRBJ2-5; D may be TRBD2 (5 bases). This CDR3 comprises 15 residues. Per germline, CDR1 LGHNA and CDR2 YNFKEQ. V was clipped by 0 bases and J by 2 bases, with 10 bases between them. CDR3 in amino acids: CASSQDSASQETQYF. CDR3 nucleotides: TGTGCCAGCAGCCAAGATAGCGCGTCACAAGAGACCCAGTACTTC.

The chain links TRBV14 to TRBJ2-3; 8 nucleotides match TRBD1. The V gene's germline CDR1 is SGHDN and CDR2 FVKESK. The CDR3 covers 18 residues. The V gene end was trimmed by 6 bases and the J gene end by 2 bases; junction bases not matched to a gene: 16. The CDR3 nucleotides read TGTGCCAGCAGTCCGCATACCAGGGGGCGCCCCCACACAGATACGCAGTATTTT. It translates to CASSPHTRGRPHTDTQYF.

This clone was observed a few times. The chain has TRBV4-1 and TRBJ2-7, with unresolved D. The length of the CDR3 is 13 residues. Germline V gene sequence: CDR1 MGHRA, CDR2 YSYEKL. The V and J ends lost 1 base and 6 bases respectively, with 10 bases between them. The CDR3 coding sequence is TGCGCCAGCAGCCAAGCTCGGGCGCTCGAGCAGTACTTC. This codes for CASSQARALEQYF.

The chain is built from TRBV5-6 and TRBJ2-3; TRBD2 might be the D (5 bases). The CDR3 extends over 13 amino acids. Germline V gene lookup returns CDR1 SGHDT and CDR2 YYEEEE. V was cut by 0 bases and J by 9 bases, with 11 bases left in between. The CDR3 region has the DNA TGTGCCAGCAGCTTGGGGCGCCCGGGGACGCAGTATTTT. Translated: CASSLGRPGTQYF.

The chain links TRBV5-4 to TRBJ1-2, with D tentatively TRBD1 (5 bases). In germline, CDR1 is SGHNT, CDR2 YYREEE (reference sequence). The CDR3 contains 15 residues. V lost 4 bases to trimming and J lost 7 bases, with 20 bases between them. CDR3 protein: CASSPGGALLGGYTF. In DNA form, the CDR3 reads TGTGCCAGCAGCCCGGGAGGGGCATTATTGGGTGGCTACACCTTC.

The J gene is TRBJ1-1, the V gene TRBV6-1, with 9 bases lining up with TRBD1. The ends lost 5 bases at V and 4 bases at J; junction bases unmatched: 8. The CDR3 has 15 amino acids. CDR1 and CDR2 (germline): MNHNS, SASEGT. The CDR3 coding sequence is TGTGCCAGCAGTCCGGGACAGGGCGGAAGCACTGAAGCTTTCTTT. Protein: CASSPGQGGSTEAFF.

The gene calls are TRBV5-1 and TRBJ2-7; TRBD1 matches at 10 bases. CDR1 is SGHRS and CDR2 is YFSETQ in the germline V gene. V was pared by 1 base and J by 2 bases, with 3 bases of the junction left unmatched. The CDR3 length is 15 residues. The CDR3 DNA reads TGCGCCAGCAGCTTGACCGGACAGGGGGCCTACGAGCAGTACTTC. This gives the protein CASSLTGQGAYEQYF.

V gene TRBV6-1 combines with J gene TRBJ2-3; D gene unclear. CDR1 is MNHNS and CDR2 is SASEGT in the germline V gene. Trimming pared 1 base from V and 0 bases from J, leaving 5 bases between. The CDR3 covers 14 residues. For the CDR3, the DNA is TGTGCCAGCAGTGAAGACCCGAGCACAGATACGCAGTATTTT. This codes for CASSEDPSTDTQYF.

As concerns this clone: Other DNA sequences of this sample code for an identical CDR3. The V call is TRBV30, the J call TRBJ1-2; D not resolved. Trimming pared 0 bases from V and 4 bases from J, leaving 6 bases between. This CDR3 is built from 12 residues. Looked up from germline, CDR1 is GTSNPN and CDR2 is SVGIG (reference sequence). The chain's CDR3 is CAWSVAGYGYTF. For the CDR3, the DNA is TGTGCCTGGAGTGTAGCAGGCTATGGCTACACCTTC.

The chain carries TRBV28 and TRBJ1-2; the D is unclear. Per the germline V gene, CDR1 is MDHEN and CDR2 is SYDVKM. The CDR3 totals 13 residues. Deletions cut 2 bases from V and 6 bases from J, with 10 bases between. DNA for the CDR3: TGTGCCAGCAGTTTAGCCGGGTCGAATGGCTACACCTTC. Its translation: CASSLAGSNGYTF.

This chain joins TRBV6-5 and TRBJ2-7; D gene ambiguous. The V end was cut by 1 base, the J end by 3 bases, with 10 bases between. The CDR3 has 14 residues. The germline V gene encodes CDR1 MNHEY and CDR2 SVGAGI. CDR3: CASSYFVGRYEQYF. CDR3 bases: TGTGCCAGCAGTTACTTTGTCGGCCGCTACGAGCAGTACTTC.

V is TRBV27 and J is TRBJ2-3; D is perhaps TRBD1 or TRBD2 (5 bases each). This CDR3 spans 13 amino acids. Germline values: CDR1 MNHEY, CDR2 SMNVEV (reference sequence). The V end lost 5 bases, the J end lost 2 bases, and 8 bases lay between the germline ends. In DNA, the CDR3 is TGTGCCAGCAGTCGGGACCTCACAGATACGCAGTATTTT. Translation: CASSRDLTDTQYF.

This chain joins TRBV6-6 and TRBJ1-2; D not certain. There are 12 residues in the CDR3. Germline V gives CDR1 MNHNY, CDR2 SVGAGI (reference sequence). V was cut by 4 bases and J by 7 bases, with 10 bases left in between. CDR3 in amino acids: CASSLGPPGYTF. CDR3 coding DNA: TGTGCCAGCAGTTTAGGTCCGCCTGGCTACACCTTC.

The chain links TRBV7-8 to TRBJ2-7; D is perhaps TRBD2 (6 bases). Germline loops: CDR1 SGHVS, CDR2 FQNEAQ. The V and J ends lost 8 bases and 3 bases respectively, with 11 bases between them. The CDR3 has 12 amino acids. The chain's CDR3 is CASSGTHYEQYF. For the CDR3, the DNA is TGTGCCAGCTCCGGGACTCACTACGAGCAGTACTTC.

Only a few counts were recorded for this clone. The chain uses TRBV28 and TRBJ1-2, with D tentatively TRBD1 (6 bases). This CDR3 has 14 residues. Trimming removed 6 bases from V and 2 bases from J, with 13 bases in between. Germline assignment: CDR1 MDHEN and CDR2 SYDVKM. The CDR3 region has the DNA TGTGCCAGCAGCTTTGGAGGACAGAACTATGGCTACACCTTC. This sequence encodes CASSFGGQNYGYTF.

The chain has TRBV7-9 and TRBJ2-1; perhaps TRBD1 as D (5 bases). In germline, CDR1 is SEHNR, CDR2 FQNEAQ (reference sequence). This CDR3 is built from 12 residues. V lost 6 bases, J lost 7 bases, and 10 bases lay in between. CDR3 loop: CASSQGTNEQFF. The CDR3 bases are TGTGCCAGCAGTCAGGGTACGAATGAGCAGTTCTTC.

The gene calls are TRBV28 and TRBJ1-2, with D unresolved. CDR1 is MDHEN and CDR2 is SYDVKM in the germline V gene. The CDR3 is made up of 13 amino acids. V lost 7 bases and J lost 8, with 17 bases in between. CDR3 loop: CASTYVPPRGYTF. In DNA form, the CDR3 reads TGTGCCAGCACCTACGTCCCTCCTAGAGGCTACACCTTC.

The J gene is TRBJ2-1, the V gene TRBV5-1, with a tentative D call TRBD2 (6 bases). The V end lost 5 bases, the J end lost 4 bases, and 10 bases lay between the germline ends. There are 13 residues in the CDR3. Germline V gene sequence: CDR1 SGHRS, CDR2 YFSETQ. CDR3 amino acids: CASRLAEYNEQFF. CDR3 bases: TGCGCCAGCAGATTAGCGGAATACAATGAGCAGTTCTTC.

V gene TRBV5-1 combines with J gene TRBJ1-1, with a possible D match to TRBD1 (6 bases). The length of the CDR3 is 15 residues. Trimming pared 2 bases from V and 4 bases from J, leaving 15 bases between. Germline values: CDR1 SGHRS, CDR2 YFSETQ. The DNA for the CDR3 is TGCGCCAGCAGCTTAGGGGGGGCGCGGGGCACTGAAGCTTTCTTT. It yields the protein CASSLGGARGTEAFF.

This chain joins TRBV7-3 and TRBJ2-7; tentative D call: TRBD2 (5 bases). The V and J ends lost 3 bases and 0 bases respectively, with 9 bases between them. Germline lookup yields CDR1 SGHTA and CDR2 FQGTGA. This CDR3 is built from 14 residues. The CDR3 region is CASSLFGSSYEQYF. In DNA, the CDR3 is TGTGCCAGCAGCTTGTTTGGGAGCTCCTACGAGCAGTACTTC.

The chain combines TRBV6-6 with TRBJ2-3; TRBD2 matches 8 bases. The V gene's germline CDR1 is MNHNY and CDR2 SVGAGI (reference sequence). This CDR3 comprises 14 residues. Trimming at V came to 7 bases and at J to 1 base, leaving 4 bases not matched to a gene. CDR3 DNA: TGTGCCAGCACCGGAGCGGGAGGCACAGATACGCAGTATTTT. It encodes CASTGAGGTDTQYF.

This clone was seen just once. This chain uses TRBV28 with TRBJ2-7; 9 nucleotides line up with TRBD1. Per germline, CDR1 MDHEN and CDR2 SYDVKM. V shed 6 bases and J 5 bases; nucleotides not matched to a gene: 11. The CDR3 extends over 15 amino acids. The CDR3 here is CASSPATGGYNEQYF. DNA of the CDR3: TGTGCCAGCAGCCCTGCTACAGGGGGCTACAACGAGCAGTACTTC.